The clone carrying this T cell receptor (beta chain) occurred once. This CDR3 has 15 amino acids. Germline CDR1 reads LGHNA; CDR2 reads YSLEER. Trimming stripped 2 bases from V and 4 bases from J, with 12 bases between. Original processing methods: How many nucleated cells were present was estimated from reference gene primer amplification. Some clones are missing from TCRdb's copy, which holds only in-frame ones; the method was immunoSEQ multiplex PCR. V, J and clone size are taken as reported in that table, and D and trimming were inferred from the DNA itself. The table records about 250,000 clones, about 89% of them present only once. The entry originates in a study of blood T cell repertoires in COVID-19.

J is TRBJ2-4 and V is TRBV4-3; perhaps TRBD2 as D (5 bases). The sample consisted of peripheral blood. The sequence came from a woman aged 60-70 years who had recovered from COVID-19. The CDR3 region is CASSQNWERKNIQYF. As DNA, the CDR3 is TGCGCCAGCAGCCAAAATTGGGAGCGAAAAAACATTCAGTACTTC.